The next 7 T cell receptor beta chains were all read from a single sample in a study of control samples from healthy donors and cancer patients. The method was immunoSEQ multiplex PCR; TCRdb's version includes in-frame clones alone and lacks a portion of them. The sample consists of under 150,000 clones, 89% of them appearing once. Sequencing was done on a sample of PBMCs. The receptors were gathered from a man between 50 and 59 years old with head and neck cancer.

This sequence joins TRBV5-5 and TRBJ1-1; no definite D call. CDR1 SGHKS and CDR2 YYEKEE come from the germline V gene (reference sequence). V was cut by 4 bases and J by 2 bases, with 18 bases left in between. There are 16 residues in the CDR3. CDR3 bases: TGTGCCAGCAGCCCTAGGACGGGGTTACTCAACACTGAAGCTTTCTTT. This translates into CASSPRTGLLNTEAFF. The full variable domain, in which reference TRBV5-5 and TRBJ1-1 provide the parts outside the CDR3, is DAGVTQSPTHLIKTRGQQVTLRCSPISGHKSVSWYQQVLGQGPQFIFQYYEKEERGRGNFPDRFSARQFPNYSSELNVNALLLGDSALYLCASSPRTGLLNTEAFFGQGTRLTVV.

The rearrangement links TRBV5-1 to TRBJ2-1; possible D gene TRBD2, 5 bases. V was shortened by 7 bases and J by 4 bases, with 18 bases between the two germline ends. From germline, CDR1 is SGHRS and CDR2 YFSETQ. This CDR3 has 15 residues. The CDR3 sequence is CASVPGSPPYNEQFF. In DNA, the CDR3 is TGCGCCAGCGTTCCGGGATCGCCCCCTTACAATGAGCAGTTCTTC. Full variable domain (remainder filled in from reference TRBV5-1 and TRBJ2-1): KAGVTQTPRYLIKTRGQQVTLSCSPISGHRSVSWYQQTPGQGLQFLFEYFSETQRNKGNFPGRFSGRQFSNSRSEMNVSTLELGDSALYLCASVPGSPPYNEQFFGPGTRLTVL.

In this sample, this clone turned up once. The chain couples TRBV18 to TRBJ1-1; the D gene is possibly TRBD1 (5 bases). V gave up 3 bases and J gave up 1 base, with 18 bases separating them. Germline CDR1 reads KGHSH; CDR2 reads LQKENI. The CDR3 has 17 residues. The CDR3 nucleotides are TGTGCCAGCTCACCCTGGGACGGATGGGAGGGGAACACTGAAGCTTTCTTT. Translated: CASSPWDGWEGNTEAFF. Full variable domain (remainder filled in from reference TRBV18 and TRBJ1-1): NAGVMQNPRHLVRRRGQEARLRCSPMKGHSHVYWYRQLPEEGLKFMVYLQKENIIDESGMPKERFSAEFPKEGPSILRIQQVVRGDSAAYFCASSPWDGWEGNTEAFFGQGTRLTVV.

In DNA form, the CDR3 reads TGTGCCAGCACTAGGGGCACCGGCTACACCTTC. Translation: CASTRGTGYTF. The chain recombines TRBV6-5 with TRBJ1-2, with D perhaps TRBD1 (5 bases). Trimming left V 7 bases short and J 8 bases short, with 11 bases between. CDR1 and CDR2 from the germline V gene are MNHEY and SVGAGI. There are 11 residues in the CDR3.

This clone was detected only once. The V gene is TRBV30, the J gene TRBJ1-1; no clear D. Germline loops: CDR1 GTSNPN, CDR2 SVGIG (reference sequence). V was trimmed by 0 bases and J by 1 base, leaving 9 bases between them. This CDR3 is built from 14 residues. CDR3 residues: CAWSVQRTNTEAFF. Here the CDR3 DNA reads TGTGCCTGGAGTGTACAGAGAACGAACACTGAAGCTTTCTTT.

This clone has only a few counts. This chain uses TRBV7-9 with TRBJ2-1, with 14 bases matching TRBD2. This CDR3 spans 17 amino acids. Germline V gives CDR1 SEHNR, CDR2 FQNEAQ (reference sequence). With 1 base clipped from V and 6 bases from J, the junction kept 5 bases outside the gene matches. CDR3 sequence: CASSLGGLAGVLNEQFF. The CDR3 nucleotides read TGTGCCAGCAGCTTAGGGGGACTAGCGGGAGTTCTCAATGAGCAGTTCTTC.

The rearrangement joins TRBV2 to TRBJ1-1; 7 bases line up with TRBD1. Germline CDR1 SNHLY, CDR2 FYNNEI. With V trimmed by 8 bases and J by 5 bases, 8 bases remained unmatched. This CDR3 has 13 residues. In nucleotides, the CDR3 is TGTGCCAGCTTTATTGACAGGGCAACTGAAGCTTTCTTT. It yields the protein CASFIDRATEAFF.